This TCR beta chain was documented in a study of cytomegalovirus exposure and HLA in healthy donors. Whole-study context: Drawn from HLA-typed donors, 80 million to 100 million unique TCRs were held in an early data release. Study results and limitations: A later analysis, which compared TCR beta chains of equal frequency, found the HLA-associated ones more clonally expanded. In terms of immune exposure information, only CMV serostatus was available. Indistinguishable V segments such as TRBV6-2 and TRBV6-3 were excluded.

Comments on this clone: Its antigen is still unknown.

The CDR3 consists of 14 residues. The V end lost 5 bases, the J end lost 8 bases, and 15 bases lay between the germline ends. Germline CDR1 and CDR2: LNHDA and SQIVND (reference sequence). 13 Jbeta primers and 60 Vbeta primers were used for the PCR. Sequencing was performed with immunoSEQ multiplex PCR; in TCRdb, only in-frame clones are kept and a portion is missing. This sample has under 150,000 clones, with 81% found just once. This TCR was sampled from a woman aged 35 to 49 in good health and CMV-seropositive. The J gene is TRBJ1-4, the V gene TRBV19; D is possibly TRBD1 (5 bases). Specimen: PBMCs. CDR3 sequence: CASSGRQGTEKLFF. CDR3 bases: TGTGCCAGTAGTGGAAGGCAGGGTACGGAAAAACTGTTTTTT.